Below, one T cell receptor beta chain is given with its context. These data come from a study of low-dose radiotherapy and immunotherapy resistance in tumors. Whole-study context: A dose of 1 Gy per fraction every two weeks went to Cohort 2, totaling 13 Gy over 26 weeks.

Low-dose radiotherapy and low-dose cyclophosphamide, together with aspirin, ipilimumab and nivolumab, were given to donors. Covering alpha and beta chains, TRAV- and TRBV-specific primers were used for the first-strand cDNA. Amplification, which lasted around 22 PCR cycles, used a constant-region primer and V-primer adapter to amplify TCRs. TCRdb recomputed calls from the reads with MiXCR, one row per CDR3 protein. Of approximately 14,000 distinct CDR3 sequences listed, 70% to 80% are singletons. With 6 bases removed from V and 7 bases from J, the gap between germline ends came to 13 bases. The germline V gene encodes CDR1 WSHSY and CDR2 SAAADI. This CDR3 has 13 residues.

The chain combines TRBV10-2 with TRBJ2-1, with D hard to call. The clonotype was recovered from a human donor with advanced metastatic prostate, ovarian, gallbladder or colorectal cancer (not recorded which). This table probably holds off-target reads from a library built for another chain. Written as DNA, the CDR3 is TGCGCCAGCAGGGATATGCTAGGGAATGAGCAGTTCTTC. Its protein product is CASRDMLGNEQFF.